Following are 22 T cell receptor beta chains from one sample sequenced in a study of cytomegalovirus exposure and HLA in healthy donors. The study ran its PCR with 60 Vbeta and 13 Jbeta primers. Repertoires were generated with immunoSEQ multiplex PCR, while TCRdb's copy carries only in-frame clones and drops some. The sample lists 200,000 to 300,000 clones, 70% to 90% occurring once. The sample comprised PBMCs. These TCRs come from an older woman in good health and CMV-seropositive.

In this sample, this clone turned up once. The V call is TRBV7-9, the J call TRBJ2-5; TRBD2 might be the D (5 bases). CDR1 SEHNR and CDR2 FQNEAQ come from the germline V gene (reference sequence). The CDR3 totals 13 residues. Trimming shortened V by 5 bases and J by 7 bases, and 14 bases separated the two germline ends. As DNA, the CDR3 is TGTGCCAGCAGCCTCGAGGGCCTGGGGACCCAGTACTTC. Encoded protein: CASSLEGLGTQYF.

This clone appeared a single time. The rearrangement uses TRBV5-4 and TRBJ2-2, with a tentative D call TRBD2 (6 bases). Germline loops: CDR1 SGHNT, CDR2 YYREEE (reference sequence). V shed 2 bases and J shed 5 bases, with 13 bases lying between them. The CDR3 extends over 15 amino acids. This CDR3 is CASSFGGTRTGELFF. CDR3 nucleotide sequence: TGTGCCAGCAGCTTTGGGGGGACGAGGACCGGGGAGCTGTTTTTT.

This rearrangement joins TRBV5-6 to TRBJ2-7; 8 bases are a match to TRBD1. The CDR3 length is 15 residues. Per the germline V gene, CDR1 is SGHDT and CDR2 is YYEEEE. V shed 4 bases and J 6 bases; nucleotides not matched to a gene: 12. The CDR3 loop reads CASSRTSDRGREQYF. In nucleotides, the CDR3 is TGTGCCAGCAGCCGGACGTCCGACAGGGGTCGCGAGCAGTACTTC. The variable domain in full, with the rest retrieved from reference TRBV5-6 and TRBJ2-7, is DAGVTQSPTHLIKTRGQQVTLRCSPKSGHDTVSWYQQALGQGPQFIFQYYEEEERQRGNFPDRFSGHQFPNYSSELNVNALLLGDSALYLCASSRTSDRGREQYFGPGTRLTVT.

The chain joins TRBV11-3 to TRBJ1-1; D is unclear. The CDR3 is 13 amino acids. In germline, CDR1 is SGHNT, CDR2 YENEEA. V dropped 0 bases and J dropped 1 base, with 3 bases sitting between them. Written as DNA, the CDR3 is TGTGCCAGCAGCTTAGAGGCGAACACTGAAGCTTTCTTT. Translated: CASSLEANTEAFF.

This clone was detected only a few times. The V gene is TRBV19, the J gene TRBJ2-5; possibly TRBD1 for D (6 bases). The J call may be wrong; the DNA end is better matched by TRBJ2-7. This CDR3 is built from 14 residues. The germline CDR1 and CDR2 sequences are LNHDA and SQIVND (reference sequence). The CDR3 spells CASSIGQLGFEQYF. In DNA, the CDR3 is TGTGCCAGTAGTATTGGACAGCTAGGCTTCGAGCAGTACTTC.

V usage is TRBV6-1 and J usage is TRBJ1-1; D remains unclear. The ends were cut back, 3 bases at V and 9 bases at J, with 14 bases in the middle. Germline V CDR1 and CDR2: MNHNS, SASEGT. The CDR3 spans 13 residues. The CDR3 bases are TGTGCCAGCAGTGACGTGGCAGGCGCAAAAGCTTTCTTT. Translating gives CASSDVAGAKAFF.

V gene TRBV4-2 combines with J gene TRBJ2-7; 9 nucleotides align to TRBD1. The germline V gene encodes CDR1 LGHNA and CDR2 YNFKEQ. The J segment lost 1 base and the V segment lost 3 bases, leaving 7 bases of the junction unmatched. The CDR3 length is 16 residues. The CDR3 region is CASSHSPTGGSYEQYF. CDR3 coding DNA: TGTGCCAGCAGCCATTCTCCGACAGGGGGTTCCTACGAGCAGTACTTC.

V usage is TRBV2 and J usage is TRBJ2-1, with 13 bases matching TRBD2. Germline V CDR1 and CDR2: SNHLY, FYNNEI. The CDR3 length is 15 residues. Germline trimming cut 6 bases from V and 6 bases from J; bases unmatched to any gene: 5. The DNA for the CDR3 is TGTGCCAGCAGCTATGGACTAGCGGGAGTCAATGAGCAGTTCTTC. Translation: CASSYGLAGVNEQFF.

This clone has just one count. V usage is TRBV5-4 and J usage is TRBJ1-1; 7 bases align to TRBD1. This CDR3 has 17 amino acids. Trimming cost V 2 bases and J 3 bases; bases outside gene matches: 13. Germline V gene data show CDR1 as SGHNT and CDR2 as YYREEE (reference sequence). The DNA of the CDR3 is TGTGCCAGCAGCTTCATCAGGGGGTCGGGTGGGGACACTGAAGCTTTCTTT. Translated, it gives CASSFIRGSGGDTEAFF.

The chain uses TRBV5-1 and TRBJ1-2; the D is unclear. This CDR3 contains 14 residues. V lost 0 bases to trimming and J lost 3 bases, with 9 bases between them. CDR1 SGHRS and CDR2 YFSETQ come from the germline V gene. CDR3 loop: CASSLAPEDYGYTF. In DNA form, the CDR3 reads TGCGCCAGCAGCTTGGCCCCAGAGGACTATGGCTACACCTTC.

The chain uses TRBV2 and TRBJ2-7; weak D call: TRBD2 (5 bases). V lost 3 bases and J lost 7, with 16 bases in between. Per the germline V gene, CDR1 is SNHLY and CDR2 is FYNNEI. The CDR3 length is 14 residues. The CDR3 spells CASSDRTARGEQYF. The CDR3 nucleotides read TGTGCCAGCAGTGATCGAACGGCACGGGGTGAGCAGTACTTC.

Regarding this clone: A junction boundary mismatches the germline segment, possibly from a read error. The chain combines TRBV19 with TRBJ1-2; maybe TRBD1 (6 bases). Germline V gene sequence: CDR1 LNHDA, CDR2 SQIVND (reference sequence). The CDR3 has 13 amino acids. The CDR3 is CASMATGKALYAF. In nucleotides, the CDR3 is TGTGCCAGTATGGCAACAGGGAAGGCTTTGTACGCCTTC.

This chain connects TRBV7-2 to TRBJ2-7; TRBD1 aligns across 9 bases. The V gene end was trimmed by 5 bases and the J gene end by 2 bases; junction bases not matched to a gene: 4. The CDR3 spans 14 residues. Germline CDR1 is SGHTA and CDR2 is FQGNSA. The DNA for the CDR3 is TGTGCCAGCAGCCCTACAGGGGGCGCCTACGAGCAGTACTTC. Translating gives CASSPTGGAYEQYF. The entire variable domain, with the rest obtained from reference TRBV7-2 and TRBJ2-7, is as follows: GAGVSQSPSNKVTEKGKDVELRCDPISGHTALYWYRQSLGQGLEFLIYFQGNSAPDKSGLPSDRFSAERTGGSVSTLTIQRTQQEDSAVYLCASSPTGGAYEQYFGPGTRLTVT.

The rearrangement uses TRBV27 and TRBJ2-7; 13 bases are shared with TRBD2. The trim removed 6 bases at V and 1 base at J, leaving 6 bases unmatched. Germline V gene data show CDR1 as MNHEY and CDR2 as SMNVEV (reference sequence). The CDR3 runs to 16 residues. CDR3 nucleotide sequence: TGTGCCAGCAGACGCGGGACTAGCGGGGATTCCTACGAGCAGTACTTC. It codes for CASRRGTSGDSYEQYF.

This clone was observed a single time. This sequence joins TRBV2 and TRBJ2-1; 16 bases align to TRBD2. V trimming: 7 bases; J trimming: 9 bases; junction bases outside the gene matches: 6. This CDR3 comprises 15 residues. CDR1 and CDR2 from the germline V gene are SNHLY and FYNNEI. For the CDR3, the DNA is TGTGCCAGCACCCTGGGACTAGCGGGAGGGGGTGAGCAGTTCTTC. This gives the protein CASTLGLAGGGEQFF.

This chain connects TRBV28 to TRBJ2-1, with 11 bases matching TRBD2. Germline values: CDR1 MDHEN, CDR2 SYDVKM. CDR3 size: 13 residues. V lost 2 bases, J lost 11 bases, and 2 bases stayed unmatched. CDR3 DNA: TGTGCCAGCAGTTTAGAGACTAGCGGGAAGCAGTTCTTC. Its translation: CASSLETSGKQFF.

The chain uses TRBV5-1 and TRBJ2-7; D might be TRBD2 (6 bases). The CDR3 contains 15 residues. With 0 bases removed from V and 4 bases from J, the gap between germline ends came to 14 bases. The germline CDR1 and CDR2 sequences are SGHRS and YFSETQ. CDR3 nucleotide sequence: TGCGCCAGCAGCTTGGGGCTAGCGAGATTATACGAGCAGTACTTC. Encoded protein: CASSLGLARLYEQYF.

The chain carries TRBV6-5 and TRBJ1-6; 8 positions match TRBD1. Trimming cost V 2 bases and J 9 bases; bases outside gene matches: 3. Germline lookup yields CDR1 MNHEY and CDR2 SVGAGI. The CDR3 extends over 14 amino acids. The CDR3 coding sequence is TGTGCCAGCAGTTACCAGGACAGGGTTTCACCCCTCCACTTT. Amino acid sequence: CASSYQDRVSPLHF.

This chain joins TRBV28 and TRBJ2-2; D remains unclear. The V end lost 1 base, the J end lost 0 bases, and 9 bases lay between the germline ends. Looked up from germline, CDR1 is MDHEN and CDR2 is SYDVKM. There are 16 residues in the CDR3. CDR3 bases: TGTGCCAGCAGTTTATTTTTCGGAGCGAACACCGGGGAGCTGTTTTTT. Amino acids: CASSLFFGANTGELFF.

The chain couples TRBV6-5 to TRBJ2-7, with TRBD2 as a possible D gene (6 bases). Germline CDR1 reads MNHEY; CDR2 reads SVGAGI. The V end lost 7 bases, the J end lost 0 bases, and 13 bases lay between the germline ends. The CDR3 runs to 14 residues. CDR3 loop: CASTDHGSSYEQYF. In nucleotides, the CDR3 is TGTGCCAGCACTGACCACGGGAGCTCCTACGAGCAGTACTTC.

This chain uses TRBV6-5 with TRBJ2-1, with D possibly matching TRBD1 (5 bases). V lost 7 bases, J lost 1 base, and 5 bases lay in between. The germline gives CDR1 MNHEY, CDR2 SVGAGI. The CDR3 runs 12 residues. CDR3 sequence: CASTGSYNEQFF. Written as DNA, the CDR3 is TGTGCCAGCACAGGGTCCTACAATGAGCAGTTCTTC.

The chain combines TRBV5-6 with TRBJ1-1; weak D call: TRBD1 (6 bases). V lost 4 bases and J 0 bases, leaving 16 bases between the germline ends. The CDR3 is 16 amino acids. Germline V CDR1 and CDR2: SGHDT, YYEEEE. The CDR3 loop is CASSPKGGSLNTEAFF. The CDR3 nucleotides are TGTGCCAGCAGCCCCAAGGGGGGGTCGTTGAACACTGAAGCTTTCTTT.